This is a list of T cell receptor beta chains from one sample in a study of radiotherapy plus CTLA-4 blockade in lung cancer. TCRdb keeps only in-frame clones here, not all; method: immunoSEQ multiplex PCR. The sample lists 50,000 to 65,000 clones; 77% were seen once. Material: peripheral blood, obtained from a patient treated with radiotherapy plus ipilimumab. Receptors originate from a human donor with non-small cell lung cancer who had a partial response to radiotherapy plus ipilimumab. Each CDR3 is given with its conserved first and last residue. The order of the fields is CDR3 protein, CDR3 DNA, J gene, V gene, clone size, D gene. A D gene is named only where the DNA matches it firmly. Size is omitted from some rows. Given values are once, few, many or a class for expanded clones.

CDR3: CASSQGYAEQYF; DNA: TGTGCCAGCAGCCAGGGTTATGCCGAGCAGTACTTC; J: TRBJ2-7; V: TRBV7-8; size: NA; D: NA
CDR3: CASSPGTELLAEQFF; DNA: TGTGCCAGCAGCCCCGGGACAGAATTACTCGCTGAGCAGTTCTTC; J: TRBJ2-1; V: TRBV6-5; size: few; D: TRBD1
CDR3: CASRGTGGGNEQFF; DNA: TGTGCCAGCAGAGGGACAGGGGGCGGCAATGAGCAGTTCTTC; J: TRBJ2-1; V: TRBV7-2; size: NA; D: TRBD1
CDR3: CASSLRTSGGSTDTQYF; DNA: TGTGCCAGCAGCCTCCGGACTAGCGGGGGATCCACAGATACGCAGTATTTT; J: TRBJ2-3; V: TRBV5-6; size: NA; D: TRBD2
CDR3: CASARAGGIYEQFF; DNA: TGTGCCAGTGCGAGAGCGGGGGGTATATATGAGCAGTTCTTC; J: TRBJ2-1; V: TRBV7-7; size: NA; D: TRBD2
CDR3: CASSPVRLTDTQYF; DNA: TGTGCCAGCAGCCCGGTGCGGCTCACAGATACGCAGTATTTT; J: TRBJ2-3; V: TRBV7-2; size: NA; D: NA
CDR3: CATRSTGGEDTQYF; DNA: TGCGCCACCCGCTCCACAGGGGGCGAAGATACGCAGTATTTT; J: TRBJ2-3; V: TRBV5-1; size: many; D: TRBD1
CDR3: CASSLIQGGKETQYF; DNA: TGCGCCAGCAGTCTAATCCAAGGCGGTAAAGAGACCCAGTACTTC; J: TRBJ2-5; V: TRBV23-1; size: NA; D: NA
CDR3: CASSTRQGPYEQYF; DNA: TGCGCCAGCAGCACCCGACAGGGTCCCTACGAGCAGTACTTC; J: TRBJ2-7; V: TRBV4-3; size: NA; D: TRBD1
CDR3: CSASIGNTIYF; DNA: TGCAGTGCTAGTATCGGAAACACCATATATTTT; J: TRBJ1-3; V: TRBV20-1; size: once; D: NA
CDR3: CASSITPRQGNEKLFF; DNA: TGTGCCAGTAGTATCACCCCCCGACAGGGGAATGAAAAACTGTTTTTT; J: TRBJ1-4; V: TRBV19; size: NA; D: TRBD1
CDR3: CASSLTPGQGFADTQYF; DNA: TGTGCCAGCAGCTTAACTCCGGGACAGGGGTTTGCAGATACGCAGTATTTT; J: TRBJ2-3; V: TRBV7-2; size: NA; D: TRBD1
CDR3: CASSGTGLNYGYTF; DNA: TGTGCCAGCAGTGGGACAGGTTTAAACTATGGCTACACCTTC; J: TRBJ1-2; V: TRBV6-1; size: NA; D: TRBD1